One and the same sample provided the 18 T cell receptor beta chains below, sequenced in a study of T cell changes during pregnancy in multiple sclerosis. Data came from immunoSEQ multiplex PCR; TCRdb stores just in-frame clones and leaves some out. The table includes tens of thousands of clones, approximately 85% detected once. The material was peripheral blood, obtained in the first trimester of pregnancy. The receptors come from a female donor with multiple sclerosis, enrolled in a pregnancy study.

This clone was seen only once. This chain links TRBV27 with TRBJ1-5; D is unclear. CDR1 MNHEY and CDR2 SMNVEV come from the germline V gene (reference sequence). V lost 6 bases and J 10 bases, leaving 13 bases between the germline ends. CDR3 size: 12 residues. Here the CDR3 DNA reads TGTGCCAGCAGCGATCCCAGAGGACCCCAGCATTTT. This translates into CASSDPRGPQHF.

The table lists this clone with a few counts. The V call is TRBV7-3, the J call TRBJ1-2; 7 bases fit TRBD1. The CDR3 sequence is 12 residues long. V trimming: 6 bases; J trimming: 8 bases; junction bases outside the gene matches: 6. Germline assignment: CDR1 SGHTA and CDR2 FQGTGA. The CDR3 sequence is CASREGAQGYTF. The CDR3 region has the DNA TGTGCCAGCAGGGAGGGGGCGCAAGGCTACACCTTC.

J is TRBJ1-1 and V is TRBV1. TRBV1 is a documented pseudogene. This CDR3 has 17 residues. CDR3 coding DNA: TGCACCAGCAGCCAAGTTGAGAGGGTTTTTCTGAACACTGAAGCTTTCTTT. Amino acid sequence: CTSSQVERVFLNTEAFF.

V and J are TRBV5-1 and TRBJ1-5; D unclear. Looked up from germline, CDR1 is SGHRS and CDR2 is YFSETQ. The V gene lost 0 bases and the J gene lost 2 bases, with 12 bases spanning the gap. This CDR3 region has 16 residues. The CDR3, as DNA: TGCGCCAGCAGCTTGGGCTTAGCTCTTGGCAATCAGCCCCAGCATTTT. Protein sequence: CASSLGLALGNQPQHF.

The V call is TRBV30, the J call TRBJ2-5; 7 nucleotides agree with TRBD1. The CDR3 consists of 13 residues. V lost 5 bases to trimming and J lost 5 bases; unmatched junction nucleotides: 8. CDR1 and CDR2 from the germline V gene are GTSNPN and SVGIG (reference sequence). CDR3 sequence: CAWGTLRGETQYF. For the CDR3, the DNA is TGTGCCTGGGGAACACTCAGGGGGGAGACCCAGTACTTC.

The chain joins TRBV7-9 to TRBJ2-1, with D maybe TRBD1 (7 bases). CDR3 length equals 14 residues. Trimming cost V 5 bases and J 7 bases, with 15 bases left between them. CDR1 and CDR2 from the germline V gene are SEHNR and FQNEAQ (reference sequence). CDR3 in amino acids: CASSARTGGNEQFF. CDR3 DNA sequence: TGTGCCAGCAGCGCCAGGACAGGAGGGAATGAGCAGTTCTTC.

V is TRBV28 and J is TRBJ1-1; D is unresolved. V was trimmed by 6 bases and J by 0 bases, leaving 5 bases between them. CDR1 is MDHEN and CDR2 is SYDVKM in the germline V gene. The CDR3 sequence is 12 residues long. The DNA for the CDR3 is TGTGCCAGCAGGGAGGTGAACACTGAAGCTTTCTTT. Encoded protein: CASREVNTEAFF.

The J gene is TRBJ1-1, the V gene TRBV6-1, with 9 bases identical to TRBD1. V lost 8 bases to trimming and J lost 4 bases; unmatched junction nucleotides: 5. Germline-derived CDR1 and CDR2 are MNHNS and SASEGT. CDR3 length: 13 amino acids. Here the CDR3 reads CASARQGGTEAFF. As DNA, the CDR3 is TGTGCCAGCGCTAGACAGGGGGGCACTGAAGCTTTCTTT.

The chain uses TRBV13 and TRBJ2-1, with TRBD2 identical over 13 bases. V was pared by 5 bases and J by 6 bases, with 13 bases of the junction left unmatched. Germline CDR1 and CDR2: PRHDT and FYEKMQ (reference sequence). The length of the CDR3 is 18 residues. CDR3 in DNA: TGTGCCAGCAGCCTTGACAGGGGGGGACTAGCGGGACTCAATGAGCAGTTCTTC. Translation: CASSLDRGGLAGLNEQFF.

The CDR3 is CASSLGQGAYNEQFF. The CDR3 DNA sequence: TGTGCCAGCAGCTTAGGACAGGGAGCCTACAATGAGCAGTTCTTC. The chain is built from TRBV7-9 and TRBJ2-1, with TRBD1 identical over 7 bases. Trimming took 1 base from V and 2 from J; bases not matched to a gene: 2. Germline V gene data show CDR1 as SEHNR and CDR2 as FQNEAQ (reference sequence). CDR3 length: 15 amino acids.

The J gene is TRBJ1-1, the V gene TRBV7-3; 8 bases align to TRBD1. The length of the CDR3 is 13 residues. Losses at the gene ends were 5 bases for V and 6 bases for J; bases not matched to a gene: 5. Germline V gene lookup returns CDR1 SGHTA and CDR2 FQGTGA. CDR3 in DNA: TGTGCCAGCAGCGGGCTACAGGGGGCTGAAGCTTTCTTT. Translated: CASSGLQGAEAFF.

This clone appeared once. J is TRBJ2-2 and V is TRBV18; TRBD1 is a possible D gene (6 bases). Germline CDR1 is KGHSH and CDR2 is LQKENI. The CDR3 covers 16 residues. V was shortened by 2 bases and J by 0 bases, with 10 bases between the two germline ends. The CDR3 spells CASSPKTGANTGELFF. In DNA form, the CDR3 reads TGTGCCAGCTCACCAAAGACAGGCGCGAACACCGGGGAGCTGTTTTTT.

This sequence joins TRBV28 and TRBJ2-3, with 8 bases lining up with TRBD2. V dropped 7 bases and J dropped 1; count of bases not matched to a gene: 16. Germline lookup yields CDR1 MDHEN and CDR2 SYDVKM. This CDR3 has 18 residues. The CDR3 sequence is CASISLAGIGPGTDTQYF. CDR3 coding DNA: TGTGCCAGCATTTCCCTAGCGGGCATAGGGCCTGGCACAGATACGCAGTATTTT.

This rearrangement joins TRBV7-2 to TRBJ2-2; tentatively, D is TRBD1 (6 bases). This CDR3 spans 18 amino acids. CDR1 and CDR2 from the germline V gene are SGHTA and FQGNSA. Trimming left V 2 bases short and J 5 bases short, with 21 bases between. The CDR3 sequence is CASSLSIQGPPYTGELFF. CDR3 DNA sequence: TGTGCCAGCAGCTTATCTATTCAGGGGCCCCCATATACCGGGGAGCTGTTTTTT.

This sequence joins TRBV6-1 and TRBJ2-1; TRBD2 aligns across 11 bases. Trimming took 4 bases from V and 6 from J; bases not matched to a gene: 2. The CDR3 loop spans 14 amino acids. Germline V gene sequence: CDR1 MNHNS, CDR2 SASEGT. CDR3 nucleotides: TGTGCCAGCAGTGGGCTAGCGGGAGGCAATGAGCAGTTCTTC. This sequence encodes CASSGLAGGNEQFF.

The rearrangement joins TRBV6-6 to TRBJ2-1; perhaps TRBD2 as D (7 bases). CDR3 length: 15 amino acids. Trimming stripped 4 bases from V and 7 bases from J, with 17 bases between. Germline CDR1 and CDR2: MNHNY and SVGAGI (reference sequence). The CDR3 loop reads CASSFQGGGRNEQFF. CDR3 coding DNA: TGTGCCAGCAGTTTCCAGGGAGGGGGAAGGAATGAGCAGTTCTTC.

The chain carries TRBV4-3 and TRBJ2-7, with 8 bases fitting TRBD1. V shed 0 bases and J 9 bases; nucleotides not matched to a gene: 4. The germline CDR1 and CDR2 sequences are LGHNA and YSLEER. This CDR3 region has 13 residues. This CDR3 is CASSQEAGGWQYF. CDR3 DNA sequence: TGCGCCAGCAGCCAAGAGGCAGGGGGCTGGCAGTACTTC.

The J gene is TRBJ2-2, the V gene TRBV5-5; D may be TRBD1 (5 bases). Germline V gene data show CDR1 as SGHKS and CDR2 as YYEKEE (reference sequence). V lost 1 base and J 5 bases, leaving 12 bases between the germline ends. The CDR3 runs 15 residues. This chain's CDR3 is CASSLYQGTTGELFF. The CDR3 DNA reads TGTGCCAGCAGCTTGTATCAGGGAACAACCGGGGAGCTGTTTTTT.